This is a list of T cell receptor beta chains from one sample in a study of cytomegalovirus exposure and HLA in healthy donors. Assay used: immunoSEQ multiplex PCR; TCRdb lists only in-frame clones, some missing. The data show around 170,000 clones, around 85% seen once. The sample comprised PBMCs. The receptors stem from a middle-aged man in good health and CMV-seronegative. Each CDR3 is given with its conserved first and last residue. The D gene is left open where the match is weak. Some rows mark clone size as missing; the rest say once, few, many or name a class of expanded clone.

TRBD1	TRBV19	-	TRBJ1-3	CASSLTGILTGNTIYF	TGTGCCAGTAGTCTGACAGGGATTCTGACTGGAAACACCATATATTTT
-	TRBV2	few	TRBJ2-1	CASIAGRGKEQFF	TGTGCCAGCATCGCTGGAAGGGGAAAGGAGCAGTTCTTC
-	TRBV5-1	-	TRBJ2-1	CASSRPRGAGPSYNEQFF	TGCGCCAGCAGCCGCCCCAGAGGTGCGGGGCCCTCCTACAATGAGCAGTTCTTC
-	TRBV5-1	once	TRBJ1-3	CASSSGGTADTIYF	TGCGCCAGCAGCTCGGGGGGGACGGCGGACACCATATATTTT
TRBD1	TRBV11-3	-	TRBJ1-1	CASSLEQGQRAFF	TGTGCCAGCAGTCTTGAACAGGGGCAGCGAGCTTTCTTT
TRBD1	TRBV29-1	-	TRBJ2-3	CSVAGQGIDTQYF	TGCAGCGTTGCAGGACAGGGCATAGATACGCAGTATTTT
TRBD2	TRBV18	-	TRBJ2-3	CASSPQRERTDTQYF	TGTGCCAGCTCACCCCAGCGGGAGCGCACAGATACGCAGTATTTT
TRBD1	TRBV7-9	-	TRBJ2-7	CASSLNRGRGYEQYF	TGTGCCAGCAGCTTAAACAGGGGGCGAGGGTACGAGCAGTACTTC
TRBD1	TRBV6-1	-	TRBJ1-6	CASSLTGDNSPLHF	TGTGCCAGCAGCTTGACAGGGGATAATTCACCCCTCCACTTT
-	TRBV7-9	-	TRBJ2-7	CASSSRDRYEQYF	TGTGCCAGCAGCTCAAGAGATCGGTACGAGCAGTACTTC
-	TRBV2	-	TRBJ2-2	CASSPGRRNIGELFF	TGTGCCAGCAGTCCTGGACGGAGGAATATCGGGGAGCTGTTTTTT
-	TRBV4-3	once	TRBJ1-6	CASSQVGGSPLHF	TGCGCCAGCAGCCAAGTCGGTGGTTCACCCCTCCACTTT
TRBD1	TRBV4-2	-	TRBJ1-1	CASSQARGTGVANTEAFF	TGTGCCAGCAGCCAAGCTCGAGGGACAGGGGTCGCGAACACTGAAGCTTTCTTT
-	TRBV2	-	TRBJ1-3	CASRAVSGNTIYF	TGTGCCAGCAGGGCGGTCTCTGGAAACACCATATATTTT
-	TRBV9	-	TRBJ1-2	CASSVATNYGYTF	TGTGCCAGCAGCGTAGCTACTAACTATGGCTACACCTTC
TRBD1	TRBV10-3	few	TRBJ1-1	CAISEGQGSTEAFF	TGTGCCATCAGTGAGGGACAGGGGAGCACTGAAGCTTTCTTT
-	TRBV19	-	TRBJ1-5	CASSFGQQGQPQHF	TGTGCCAGTAGTTTCGGACAGCAAGGGCAGCCCCAGCATTTT
-	TRBV6-1	-	TRBJ2-3	CASSTRGAGTDTQYF	TGTGCCAGCAGTACCCGCGGGGCAGGCACAGATACGCAGTATTTT
TRBD1	TRBV19	-	TRBJ1-6	CASSYGTGKGNSPLHF	TGTGCCAGCAGTTATGGGACAGGTAAAGGGAATTCACCCCTCCACTTT
TRBD1	TRBV11-2	once	TRBJ2-7	CASSPNLPRTGEDEQYF	TGTGCCAGCAGCCCTAACCTCCCCCGGACAGGGGAAGACGAGCAGTACTTC
-	TRBV7-6	few	TRBJ1-5	CASSLGGNNQPQHF	TGTGCCAGCAGCTTAGGAGGGAACAATCAGCCCCAGCATTTT
TRBD2	TRBV6-4	few	TRBJ2-3	CASSDSSGGADTQYF	TGTGCCAGCAGTGACTCTAGCGGGGGGGCAGATACGCAGTATTTT
-	TRBV4-3	-	TRBJ1-1	CASSQDPGSGTEAFF	TGCGCCAGCAGCCAAGATCCCGGGTCTGGCACTGAAGCTTTCTTT
TRBD2	TRBV5-1	few	TRBJ2-1	CASSPGGGSYNEQFF	TGCGCCAGCAGCCCGGGGGGGGGATCCTACAATGAGCAGTTCTTC
TRBD1	TRBV11-2	few	TRBJ2-7	CASSLYRGREQYF	TGTGCCAGCAGCTTGTACAGGGGGCGCGAGCAGTACTTC
TRBD1	TRBV4-2	-	TRBJ2-7	CASSQSGQFEQYF	TGTGCCAGCAGCCAGTCGGGACAGTTCGAGCAGTACTTC
-	TRBV10-2	-	TRBJ2-3	CASSLDVRGRTGTDTQYF	TGCGCCAGCAGCCTTGACGTCAGGGGTCGAACTGGCACAGATACGCAGTATTTT
-	TRBV11-3	-	TRBJ1-1	CASSQGQHYEAFF	TGTGCCAGCAGCCAAGGACAGCACTACGAAGCTTTCTTT
-	TRBV25-1	-	TRBJ1-5	CASSGRQGSDQPQHF	TGTGCCAGCAGTGGCAGGCAGGGGTCGGATCAGCCCCAGCATTTT
TRBD1	TRBV19	-	TRBJ2-7	CASSIAGTGFYEQYF	TGTGCCAGTAGTATCGCGGGGACAGGATTCTACGAGCAGTACTTC
-	TRBV5-1	-	TRBJ1-2	CASGKGDYGYTF	TGCGCCAGCGGAAAGGGGGACTATGGCTACACCTTC
-	TRBV7-6	-	TRBJ1-1	CASSLGQEAFF	TGTGCCAGCAGCTTAGGACAAGAAGCTTTCTTT
TRBD1	TRBV13	-	TRBJ2-7	CASSPGTGTFYEQYF	TGTGCCAGCAGCCCCGGGACAGGGACCTTCTACGAGCAGTACTTC
-	TRBV7-2	-	TRBJ1-5	CASSPRGGARSQPQHF	TGTGCCAGCAGCCCCCGGGGGGGGGCGAGGAGTCAGCCCCAGCATTTT
-	TRBV6-5	-	TRBJ2-1	CASSSFRNNEQFF	TGTGCCAGCAGTTCTTTCAGAAACAATGAGCAGTTCTTC
TRBD2	TRBV30	-	TRBJ2-1	CGAGGIRNEQFF	TGTGGAGCGGGGGGCATCAGGAATGAGCAGTTCTTC
-	TRBV5-4	-	TRBJ1-1	CASSRGGTEAFF	TGTGCCAGCAGCCGGGGGGGGACTGAAGCTTTCTTT
TRBD1	TRBV6-1	-	TRBJ1-4	CASSGGTGGNEKLFF	TGTGCCAGCAGTGGGGGGACAGGGGGAAATGAAAAACTGTTTTTT
-	TRBV19	few	TRBJ1-2	CASAQGQQTNYGYTF	TGTGCCAGTGCGCAGGGGCAGCAGACTAACTATGGCTACACCTTC
-	TRBV6-1	-	TRBJ2-5	CASSGTGARAETQYF	TGTGCCAGCAGTGGAACCGGAGCGAGGGCCGAGACCCAGTACTTC
TRBD2	TRBV30	-	TRBJ2-7	CAWISGGAVYEQYF	TGTGCCTGGATAAGCGGGGGGGCCGTATACGAGCAGTACTTC
TRBD1	TRBV5-1	-	TRBJ1-1	CASSSGTEGAEAFF	TGCGCCAGCAGCAGTGGGACAGAGGGGGCTGAAGCTTTCTTT
-	TRBV9	-	TRBJ1-2	CASSVATGTNYGYTF	TGTGCCAGCAGCGTAGCAACGGGTACTAACTATGGCTACACCTTC
TRBD1	TRBV2	-	TRBJ2-1	CASSEAGTGGNEQFF	TGTGCCAGCAGTGAAGCGGGGACAGGGGGCAATGAGCAGTTCTTC
-	TRBV7-6	-	TRBJ2-7	CASSLVRAAYEQYF	TGTGCCAGCAGCTTAGTGAGGGCAGCCTACGAGCAGTACTTC
TRBD2	TRBV11-2	-	TRBJ2-3	CASSFFSRGGSAGTDTQYF	TGTGCCAGCAGCTTTTTTTCCCGGGGGGGAAGTGCTGGCACAGATACGCAGTATTTT
TRBD2	TRBV7-2	once	TRBJ2-3	CASSSQAGGRDTQYF	TGTGCCAGCAGCTCCCAGGCGGGGGGGCGAGATACGCAGTATTTT
-	TRBV6-1	-	TRBJ2-5	CASSFSIGEETQYF	TGTGCCAGCAGCTTTTCAATAGGGGAAGAGACCCAGTACTTC
-	TRBV30	few	TRBJ1-3	CAWSIRIGNTIYF	TGTGCCTGGAGTATCAGGATAGGAAACACCATATATTTT
-	TRBV5-4	once	TRBJ2-7	CASGQGKNYEQYF	TGTGCCAGCGGGCAGGGCAAAAACTACGAGCAGTACTTC
TRBD1	TRBV18	-	TRBJ1-2	CASSPQSGTGLYGYTF	TGTGCCAGCTCACCACAATCCGGGACAGGGCTCTATGGCTACACCTTC
TRBD2	TRBV9	-	TRBJ2-5	CASSVATAGGQETQYF	TGTGCCAGCAGCGTGGCCACAGCGGGGGGACAAGAGACCCAGTACTTC
-	TRBV6-5	-	TRBJ1-2	CAGYSSRSGGYTF	TGTGCCGGATACAGTTCCCGCTCTGGTGGCTACACCTTC
TRBD2	TRBV15	-	TRBJ2-1	CATSRGASGGPGEQFF	TGTGCCACCAGCAGAGGGGCTAGCGGGGGCCCAGGTGAGCAGTTCTTC
TRBD1	TRBV10-1	-	TRBJ1-5	CASTCRPSDRGPRCDQPQHF	TGCGCCAGCACATGCCGTCCTTCAGACAGGGGGCCAAGGTGCGATCAGCCCCAGCATTTT
-	TRBV15	-	TRBJ1-2	CATSHRTEGNYGYTF	TGTGCCACCAGCCACCGGACAGAAGGAAACTATGGCTACACCTTC
TRBD2	TRBV19	-	TRBJ2-7	CASSTLGGLAGREQYF	TGTGCCAGTAGTACCTTAGGGGGACTAGCGGGCCGGGAGCAGTACTTC